The sequence of this TCR beta chain was determined in a study of naive and memory T cell subsets. This clonotype came up a few times. Its specificity is not known. Losses at the gene ends were 10 bases for V and 9 bases for J; bases not matched to a gene: 6. Germline CDR1 and CDR2: LNHDA and SQIVND (reference sequence). The CDR3 sequence is 13 residues long. Study results and limitations: From naive to CM, EM and EMRA, diversity decreased and Gini increased.

The beta constant-region primer was an equimolar mix of two oligonucleotides covering TRBC1 and TRBC2. Ligated cDNA was amplified by four rounds of PCR with nested alpha and beta constant-region primers and SP2. TCRdb fed the UMI-ligation and nested PCR reads into MiXCR, producing one record per CDR3 protein. The sample consists of about 120,000 distinct CDR3 sequences, around a third of them appearing once. J is TRBJ2-1 and V is TRBV19; 13 nucleotides match TRBD2. The receptor's source is a human donor in good health. Sequencing was done on a sample of central memory CD4+ T cells from blood. DNA of the CDR3: TGTGCCACTTCGGGACTAGCGGGAACTGAGCAGTTCTTC. Protein sequence: CATSGLAGTEQFF.